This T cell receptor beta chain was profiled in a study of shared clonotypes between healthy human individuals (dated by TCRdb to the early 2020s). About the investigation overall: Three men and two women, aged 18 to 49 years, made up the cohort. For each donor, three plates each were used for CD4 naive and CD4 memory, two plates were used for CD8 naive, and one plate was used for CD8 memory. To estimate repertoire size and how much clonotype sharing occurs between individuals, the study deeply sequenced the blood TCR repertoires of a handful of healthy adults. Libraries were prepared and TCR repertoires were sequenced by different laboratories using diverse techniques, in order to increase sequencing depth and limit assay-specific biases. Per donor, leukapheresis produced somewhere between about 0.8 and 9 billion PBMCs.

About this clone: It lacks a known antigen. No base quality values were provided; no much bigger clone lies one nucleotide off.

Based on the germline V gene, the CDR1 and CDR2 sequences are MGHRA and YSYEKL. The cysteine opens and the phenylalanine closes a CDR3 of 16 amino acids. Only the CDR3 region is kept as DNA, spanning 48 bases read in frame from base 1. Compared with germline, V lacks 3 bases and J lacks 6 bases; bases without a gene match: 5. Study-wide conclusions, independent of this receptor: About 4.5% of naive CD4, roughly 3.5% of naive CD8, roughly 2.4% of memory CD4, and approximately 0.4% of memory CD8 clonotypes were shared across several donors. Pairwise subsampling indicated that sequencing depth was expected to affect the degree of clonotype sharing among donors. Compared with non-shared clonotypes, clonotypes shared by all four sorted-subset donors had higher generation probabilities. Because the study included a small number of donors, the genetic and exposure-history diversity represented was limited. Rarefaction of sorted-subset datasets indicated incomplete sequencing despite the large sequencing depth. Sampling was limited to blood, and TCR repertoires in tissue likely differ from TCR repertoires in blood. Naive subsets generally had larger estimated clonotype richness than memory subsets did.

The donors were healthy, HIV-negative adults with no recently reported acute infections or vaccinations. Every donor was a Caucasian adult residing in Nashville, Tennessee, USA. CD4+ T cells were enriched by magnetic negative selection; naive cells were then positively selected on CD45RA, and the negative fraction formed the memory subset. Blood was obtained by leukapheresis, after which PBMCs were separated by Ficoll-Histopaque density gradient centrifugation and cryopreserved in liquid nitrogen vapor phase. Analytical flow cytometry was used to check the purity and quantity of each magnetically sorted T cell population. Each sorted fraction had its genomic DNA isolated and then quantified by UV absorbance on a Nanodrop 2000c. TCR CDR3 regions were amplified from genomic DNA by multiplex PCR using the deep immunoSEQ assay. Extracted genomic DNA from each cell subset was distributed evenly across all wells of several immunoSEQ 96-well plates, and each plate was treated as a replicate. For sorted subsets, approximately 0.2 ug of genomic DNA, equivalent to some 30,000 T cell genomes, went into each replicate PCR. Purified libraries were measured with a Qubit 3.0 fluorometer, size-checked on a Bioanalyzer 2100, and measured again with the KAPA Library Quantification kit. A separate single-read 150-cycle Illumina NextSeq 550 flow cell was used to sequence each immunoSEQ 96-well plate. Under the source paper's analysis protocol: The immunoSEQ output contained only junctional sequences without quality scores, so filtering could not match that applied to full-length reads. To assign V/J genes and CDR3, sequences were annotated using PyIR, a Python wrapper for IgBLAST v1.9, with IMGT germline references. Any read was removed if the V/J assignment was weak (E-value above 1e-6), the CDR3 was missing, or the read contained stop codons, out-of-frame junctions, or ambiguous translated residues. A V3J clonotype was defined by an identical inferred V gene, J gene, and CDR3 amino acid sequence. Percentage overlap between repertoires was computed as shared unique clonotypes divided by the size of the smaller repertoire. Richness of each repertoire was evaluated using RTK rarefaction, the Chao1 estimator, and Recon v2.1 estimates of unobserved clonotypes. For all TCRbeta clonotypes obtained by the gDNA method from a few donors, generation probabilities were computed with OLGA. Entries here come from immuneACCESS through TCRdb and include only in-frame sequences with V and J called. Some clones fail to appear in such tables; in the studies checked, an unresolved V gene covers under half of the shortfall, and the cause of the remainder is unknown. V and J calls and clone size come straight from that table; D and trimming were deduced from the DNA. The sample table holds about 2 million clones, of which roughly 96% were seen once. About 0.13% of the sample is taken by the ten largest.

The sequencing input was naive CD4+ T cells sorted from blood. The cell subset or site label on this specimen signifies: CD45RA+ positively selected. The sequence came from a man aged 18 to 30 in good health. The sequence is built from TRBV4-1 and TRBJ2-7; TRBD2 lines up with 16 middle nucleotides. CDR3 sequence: CASSHTGTSGGGEQYF. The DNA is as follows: TGCGCCAGCAGCCACACCGGGACTAGCGGGGGGGGCGAGCAGTACTTC.